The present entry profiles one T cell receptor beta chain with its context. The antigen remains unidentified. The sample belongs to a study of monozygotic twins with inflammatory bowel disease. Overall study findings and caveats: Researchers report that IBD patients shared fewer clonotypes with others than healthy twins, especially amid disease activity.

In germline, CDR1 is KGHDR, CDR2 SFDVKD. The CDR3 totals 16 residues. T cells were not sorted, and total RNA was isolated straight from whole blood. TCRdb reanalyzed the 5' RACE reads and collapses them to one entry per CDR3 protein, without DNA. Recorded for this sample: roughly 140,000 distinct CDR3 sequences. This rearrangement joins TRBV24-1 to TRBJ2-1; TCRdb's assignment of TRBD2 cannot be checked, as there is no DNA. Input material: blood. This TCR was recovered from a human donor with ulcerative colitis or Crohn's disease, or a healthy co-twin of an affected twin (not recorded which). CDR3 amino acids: CATSDSGRGGNNEQFF.